The text below deals with one T cell receptor beta chain. Its antigen remains unidentified. The germline gives CDR1 PRHDT, CDR2 FYEKMQ (reference sequence). With 5 bases removed from V and 4 bases from J, the gap between germline ends came to 21 bases. The CDR3 runs to 17 residues. The data belong to a study of OX40 agonist ivuxolimab in advanced cancers. General observations from the study: CD4+ and CD8+ blood T cells expanded clonally by week 6 at 0.1 to 3.0 mg/kg.

Repertoires were generated with immunoSEQ multiplex PCR, while TCRdb's copy carries only in-frame clones and drops some. The data hold approximately 41,000 clones, with over 80% observed a single time. The chain carries TRBV13 and TRBJ2-1, with D possibly TRBD1 on 6 matching bases. The sequence came from an adult with an advanced solid tumor such as melanoma, head and neck, liver or kidney cancer. Sequencing used CD4+ or CD8+ T cells sorted from blood, obtained in a trial of the OX40 agonist ivuxolimab. DNA of the CDR3: TGTGCCAGCAGCCCTACCTTTAATTCAGGGGAATACAATGAGCAGTTCTTC. Protein: CASSPTFNSGEYNEQFF.